Below, 13 T cell receptor beta chains from the same sample are listed, as sequenced in a study of T-cell reconstitution after alpha-beta-depleted transplantation in children. For TCRbeta, the library was prepared with unique molecular identifiers. Each CDR3 protein is one row after TCRdb ran MiXCR on the PCR reads. The sample records some 130,000 distinct CDR3 sequences, around a tenth being singletons. Sample: PBMCs, mostly from graft donor cells, taken 180 days after TCRalphabeta/CD19-depleted stem cell transplant. Receptors originate from a girl in the first two years of life who had a stem cell transplant for combined immunodeficiency, so the T cells may come from the graft donor.

This clonotype has just a few counts. The rearrangement joins TRBV12-3 or TRBV12-4 to TRBJ2-2; 9 positions agree with TRBD2. The CDR3 sequence is 18 residues long. The J segment lost 7 bases and the V segment lost 3 bases, leaving 15 bases of the junction unmatched. The CDR3 nucleotides are TGTGCCAGCAGTTTTTCGACTAGCGGCCCCTTAAGAGGCGGGGAGCTGTTTTTT. As protein: CASSFSTSGPLRGGELFF.

This clonotype was detected ten times or more. The J gene is TRBJ2-7, the V gene TRBV29-1; 7 bases are shared with TRBD2. The CDR3 length is 14 residues. The trim removed 3 bases at V and 10 bases at J, leaving 15 bases unmatched. The germline V gene encodes CDR1 SQVTM and CDR2 ANQGSEA. DNA of the CDR3: TGCAGCGTTGATATCGAGGGACTAAGTTTCGATCAGTACTTC. Amino acid sequence: CSVDIEGLSFDQYF.

This clonotype occurred a few times. The chain recombines TRBV4-2 with TRBJ2-1, with D maybe TRBD2 (6 bases). CDR3 length equals 13 residues. V was shortened by 1 base and J by 7 bases, with 8 bases between the two germline ends. CDR1 LGHNA and CDR2 YNFKEQ come from the germline V gene. For the CDR3, the DNA is TGTGCCAGCAGCCAAGTGACTAGTAATGAGCAGTTCTTC. Its translation: CASSQVTSNEQFF.

This clonotype turned up a few times. The chain combines TRBV20-1 with TRBJ1-6; no clear D. From germline, CDR1 is DFQATT and CDR2 SNEGSKA (reference sequence). The CDR3 consists of 13 residues. Deletions cut 1 base from V and 8 bases from J, with 9 bases between. The CDR3 DNA follows: TGCAGTGCTAGAGCTATGGCCGATTCACCCCTCCACTTT. Its protein is CSARAMADSPLHF.

Only a few counts were recorded for this clonotype. The chain joins TRBV6-2 or TRBV6-3 to TRBJ2-3; D may be TRBD1 (5 bases). CDR1 is MNHEY, CDR2 SVGEGT, per germline. With 7 bases removed from V and 6 bases from J, the gap between germline ends came to 20 bases. The CDR3 is 15 amino acids. The chain's CDR3 is CASIGAGEFPDTQYF. DNA for the CDR3: TGTGCCAGCATAGGGGCAGGAGAGTTTCCGGATACGCAGTATTTT.

This clonotype was found a few times. This chain joins TRBV4-2 and TRBJ1-1; D is perhaps TRBD1 (5 bases). CDR3 length equals 15 residues. CDR1 is LGHNA and CDR2 is YNFKEQ in the germline V gene. V shed 0 bases and J shed 7 bases, with 15 bases lying between them. For the CDR3, the DNA is TGTGCCAGCAGCCAAGAGTCTCGGCGGGGCTTTGAAGCTTTCTTT. Residues: CASSQESRRGFEAFF.

The chain couples TRBV7-6 to TRBJ2-2; no reliable D call. V was trimmed by 0 bases and J by 5 bases, leaving 16 bases between them. This CDR3 spans 17 amino acids. Looked up from germline, CDR1 is SGHVS and CDR2 is FNYEAQ. This CDR3 reads CASSLALWGRMTGELFF. The CDR3, as DNA: TGTGCCAGCAGCTTAGCGTTGTGGGGAAGAATGACCGGGGAGCTGTTTTTT.

The V call is TRBV6-2 or TRBV6-3, the J call TRBJ2-7, with D perhaps matching TRBD1 or TRBD2 (5 bases each). V lost 2 bases to trimming and J lost 3 bases, with 17 bases between them. The CDR3 loop spans 16 amino acids. Per the germline V gene, CDR1 is MNHEY and CDR2 is SVGEGT. The CDR3 DNA sequence: TGTGCCAGCAGTTACGGTTTATGGGGACGGCACTACGAGCAGTACTTC. This sequence encodes CASSYGLWGRHYEQYF.

Many counts were recorded for this clonotype. The chain has TRBV5-6 and TRBJ2-3; unclear D gene. CDR1 is SGHDT, CDR2 YYEEEE, per germline. V was cut by 0 bases and J by 0 bases, with 11 bases left in between. This CDR3 region has 16 residues. This chain's CDR3 is CASSLALVGSTDTQYF. The CDR3 DNA reads as TGTGCCAGCAGCTTGGCCTTGGTGGGAAGCACAGATACGCAGTATTTT.

The sample holds a few counts of this clonotype. The rearrangement joins TRBV20-1 to TRBJ1-1; a weak D match, TRBD1 (6 bases). Germline V gene data show CDR1 as DFQATT and CDR2 as SNEGSKA (reference sequence). The CDR3 has 15 amino acids. The ends were cut back, 4 bases at V and 5 bases at J, with 20 bases in the middle. CDR3 in DNA: TGCAGTGCTACTCTATACTCAGGGGCAGTTACTGAAGCTTTCTTT. This sequence encodes CSATLYSGAVTEAFF.

In this sample, this clonotype turned up many times. This chain joins TRBV21-1 and TRBJ1-2. TRBV21-1 is classified as a pseudogene. The CDR3 totals 15 residues. In nucleotides, the CDR3 is TGTGCCAGCAGCAAAGGGTCAGGACCCAACTATGGCTACACCTTC. It translates to CASSKGSGPNYGYTF.

This clonotype was detected only a few times. The rearrangement joins TRBV19 to TRBJ1-5; the D gene is possibly TRBD1 (6 bases). The CDR3 runs to 15 residues. V was cut by 6 bases and J by 0 bases, with 12 bases left in between. Germline V gene lookup returns CDR1 LNHDA and CDR2 SQIVND (reference sequence). Here the CDR3 DNA reads TGTGCCAGTAGCAGGGGACAAAATAGCAATCAGCCCCAGCATTTT. Translated, it gives CASSRGQNSNQPQHF.

The DNA for the CDR3 is TGTGCCAGCAGCCGGGAGGGGGAGACCCAGTACTTC. Translated, it gives CASSREGETQYF. The rearrangement joins TRBV6-6 to TRBJ2-5, with 8 bases that match TRBD2. The CDR3 is 12 residues long. The V segment lost 6 bases and the J segment 5 bases; nucleotides outside the gene matches: 2. The germline V gene has CDR1 MNHNY and CDR2 SVGAGI (reference sequence).